The present T cell receptor beta chain was sequenced within a study of T cell repertoires in cytomegalovirus infection. For this clonotype: Its antigen is unidentified.

This CDR3 spans 15 amino acids. Trimming took off 4 bases at V and 1 base at J, with 14 bases between the two ends. Germline CDR1 is SGHKS and CDR2 is YYEKEE (reference sequence). TCRdb ran MiXCR on the reads and lists one entry per CDR3 protein. In the table there are about 920,000 distinct CDR3 sequences, under 40% of which are singletons. The chain uses TRBV5-5 and TRBJ2-5; no clear D. Sequences were derived from cultured CD8+ T cells from PBMCs, sampled from culture after CMV antigen stimulation. The clonotype originates from a human donor in good health (CMV status not recorded). Some clones in this sample may be carry-over from other donors' samples. The CDR3 reads CASSLLRRSQETQYF. The CDR3 bases are TGTGCCAGCAGCCTCCTACGGCGGTCCCAAGAGACCCAGTACTTC.